These T cell receptor beta chains were read from a single sample in a study of cytomegalovirus exposure and HLA in healthy donors. Generated by immunoSEQ multiplex PCR, the TCRdb table keeps only in-frame clones and is missing some. The sample records under 200,000 clones, roughly 76% being singletons. Sequences were obtained from PBMCs. The receptors here all came from a human donor in good health. Each CDR3 is given with its conserved first and last residue. D genes are given only for firm matches. Clone size is stated in some rows and not others, as once, few, many or a class when expanded.

abundance,j_gene,v_gene,d_gene,CDR3aa,CDR3nt
.,TRBJ2-5,TRBV7-9,.,CASSDSAGMTQETQYF,TGTGCCAGCAGCGACTCGGCGGGGATGACCCAAGAGACCCAGTACTTC
.,TRBJ2-3,TRBV4-1,.,CASSQDLLTDTQYF,TGCGCCAGCAGCCAAGATCTCCTCACAGATACGCAGTATTTT
.,TRBJ1-1,TRBV5-1,.,CASSWTGTSTTEAFF,TGCGCCAGCAGCTGGACCGGGACATCTACTACTGAAGCTTTCTTT
.,TRBJ1-1,TRBV5-4,.,CASRQVLDTEAFF,TGTGCCAGCAGACAGGTTTTGGACACTGAAGCTTTCTTT
once,TRBJ2-7,TRBV11-3,TRBD2,CVTGGGLYEQYF,TGTGTGACCGGGGGGGGTCTGTACGAGCAGTACTTC
.,TRBJ2-5,TRBV11-3,TRBD1,CASSSRTGAQETQYF,TGTGCCAGCAGCTCACGCACAGGGGCCCAAGAGACCCAGTACTTC
.,TRBJ1-2,TRBV5-1,TRBD1,CASSLEGANGYTF,TGCGCCAGCAGCTTGGAGGGGGCCAATGGCTACACCTTC
few,TRBJ2-3,TRBV19,.,CASSIGPSTDTQYF,TGTGCCAGTAGTATTGGGCCTAGCACAGATACGCAGTATTTT
.,TRBJ1-3,TRBV11-2,.,CASSQIQGSGNTIYF,TGTGCCAGCAGCCAGATTCAGGGCTCTGGAAACACCATATATTTT
few,TRBJ2-1,TRBV5-6,.,CASSLFTLSSYNEQFF,TGTGCCAGCAGCTTGTTTACTTTAAGCTCCTACAATGAGCAGTTCTTC
.,TRBJ2-2,TRBV28,.,CASSSHRAPNTGELFF,TGTGCCAGCAGTTCTCACAGGGCCCCGAACACCGGGGAGCTGTTTTTT
.,TRBJ2-1,TRBV29-1,.,CSVDGGRRVNEQFF,TGCAGCGTTGATGGAGGGCGCAGGGTAAATGAGCAGTTCTTC
.,TRBJ2-2,TRBV7-6,.,CASSLDGPRELFF,TGTGCCAGCAGCTTAGATGGGCCGAGGGAGCTGTTTTTT
.,TRBJ1-6,TRBV4-1,TRBD1,CASSLDRGLGSYNSPLHF,TGCGCCAGCAGCCTAGACAGGGGGCTAGGATCCTATAATTCACCCCTCCACTTT
.,TRBJ2-3,TRBV7-2,TRBD2,CASRGGTNTDTQYF,TGTGCCAGCAGGGGGGGGACTAATACAGATACGCAGTATTTT
few,TRBJ2-1,TRBV5-4,TRBD1,CASSQGQNEQFF,TGTGCCAGCAGCCAGGGACAGAATGAGCAGTTCTTC
.,TRBJ2-3,TRBV5-1,TRBD1,CASRDRTDTQYF,TGCGCCAGCAGGGACAGGACAGATACGCAGTATTTT
.,TRBJ1-1,TRBV7-9,.,CASSSKEPGTEAFF,TGTGCCAGCAGCTCTAAGGAGCCCGGGACTGAAGCTTTCTTT
.,TRBJ2-3,TRBV6-5,.,CASSGDRRTDTQYF,TGTGCCAGCAGTGGAGATCGGAGGACAGATACGCAGTATTTT
.,TRBJ2-1,TRBV9,TRBD2,CASTAPSGGANEQFF,TGTGCCAGCACCGCCCCGAGCGGGGGGGCCAATGAGCAGTTCTTC
.,TRBJ2-7,TRBV10-3,TRBD2,CALSYTSGVAEQYF,TGTGCCCTGTCCTATACTAGCGGGGTGGCCGAGCAGTACTTC
.,TRBJ1-1,TRBV5-1,TRBD1,CASSFSTGSTTEAFF,TGCGCCAGCAGCTTTTCGACAGGGTCGACCACTGAAGCTTTCTTT
.,TRBJ2-7,TRBV5-1,.,CASSLGDKSYEQYF,TGCGCCAGCAGCTTGGGAGACAAATCCTACGAGCAGTACTTC
.,TRBJ2-2,TRBV2,TRBD1,CASSVRTGNTGELFF,TGTGCCAGCAGTGTGCGGACAGGGAACACCGGGGAGCTGTTTTTT
.,TRBJ2-5,TRBV9,.,CASSVSWGVETQYF,TGTGCCAGCAGCGTCTCTTGGGGGGTAGAGACCCAGTACTTC
.,TRBJ1-2,TRBV9,.,CASSVSLGANYGYTF,TGTGCCAGCAGCGTCTCCCTGGGGGCCAACTATGGCTACACCTTC
.,TRBJ1-2,TRBV2,TRBD1,CASSDLRTGGGYTF,TGTGCCAGCAGTGACCTGCGGACAGGGGGGGGCTACACCTTC
.,TRBJ1-4,TRBV9,TRBD1,CASSAGTGDEKLFF,TGTGCCAGCAGCGCCGGGACAGGAGATGAAAAACTGTTTTTT
few,TRBJ2-2,TRBV4-3,TRBD2,CASSQGTSGTGELFF,TGCGCCAGCAGCCAAGGGACTAGTGGCACCGGGGAGCTGTTTTTT
.,TRBJ2-3,TRBV5-4,TRBD2,CASSLGLAGGSTDTQYF,TGTGCCAGCAGCCTGGGACTAGCGGGGGGAAGCACAGATACGCAGTATTTT
.,TRBJ1-4,TRBV5-5,.,CASSLDSNEKLFF,TGTGCCAGCAGCCTAGACAGTAATGAAAAACTGTTTTTT
.,TRBJ2-1,TRBV10-3,.,CAISAFLGEWNEQFF,TGTGCCATCAGTGCGTTTTTGGGAGAATGGAATGAGCAGTTCTTC
.,TRBJ2-7,TRBV11-3,TRBD2,CASSANTLWGGGADEQYF,TGTGCCAGCAGCGCCAACACCTTATGGGGCGGGGGGGCGGATGAGCAGTACTTC
.,TRBJ2-3,TRBV2,TRBD1,CASSESTGEFIDTQYF,TGTGCCAGCAGTGAATCGACAGGGGAATTTATAGATACGCAGTATTTT
.,TRBJ1-5,TRBV1,.,CTSSQDRTQGSAINSNQPQHF,TGCACCAGCAGCCAAGATAGGACACAGGGGTCCGCAATTAATAGCAATCAGCCCCAGCATTTT
.,TRBJ2-7,TRBV6-6,TRBD2,CAVDRGGPYEQYF,TGTGCCGTTGACCGGGGGGGCCCCTACGAGCAGTACTTC
.,TRBJ1-4,TRBV7-2,.,CASSTDGGIGEKLFF,TGTGCCAGCAGCACAGACGGAGGGATTGGGGAAAAACTGTTTTTT
once,TRBJ2-7,TRBV27,.,CASSTLGATYEQYF,TGTGCCAGCAGTACACTGGGGGCTACCTACGAGCAGTACTTC
.,TRBJ2-1,TRBV5-4,.,CASSEDSYYNEQFF,TGTGCCAGCAGCGAGGACTCTTATTACAATGAGCAGTTCTTC
.,TRBJ2-5,TRBV27,TRBD2,CASSLTPSGVPQETQYF,TGTGCCAGCAGTTTAACGCCTAGCGGGGTTCCCCAAGAGACCCAGTACTTC
few,TRBJ1-6,TRBV25-1,.,CASSESGGRGNSPLHF,TGTGCCAGCAGTGAATCCGGGGGGCGTGGGAATTCACCCCTCCACTTT
.,TRBJ1-1,TRBV5-1,.,CASSLAQNTEAFF,TGCGCCAGCAGCTTGGCACAGAACACTGAAGCTTTCTTT
.,TRBJ1-2,TRBV6-5,.,CASSYSGSYGYTF,TGTGCCAGCAGTTACTCGGGGAGCTATGGCTACACCTTC
.,TRBJ2-7,TRBV14,TRBD2,CASSQDIPAGVGSYEQYF,TGTGCCAGCAGCCAAGACATTCCAGCGGGGGTGGGCTCCTACGAGCAGTACTTC